What follows are 11 T cell receptor beta chains derived from one specimen sequenced in a study of CD8 T cells in ankylosing spondylitis. Their recognized antigens are unknown. One entry per CDR3 protein results from TCRdb running MiXCR on the 5' RACE reads. The repertoire holds some 700,000 distinct CDR3 sequences, with under 20% as singletons. Study-level findings and limits: Ankylosing spondylitis blood appeared to carry a characteristic TCR beta motif of roughly 8 highly homologous variants.

Sequencing input: blood, either unsorted or a sorted T cell fraction (not recorded which). The origin of the receptors is a male donor with ankylosing spondylitis.

This clonotype was seen a handful of times. The chain combines TRBV7-2 with TRBJ2-2, with D hard to call. V lost 3 bases, J lost 2 bases, and 13 bases lay in between. Germline V gene lookup returns CDR1 SGHTA and CDR2 FQGNSA. This CDR3 has 16 amino acids. CDR3 protein: CASSFGSGFNTGELFF. The CDR3 bases are TGTGCCAGCAGCTTTGGGTCCGGGTTTAACACCGGGGAGCTGTTTTTT.

This clonotype was seen a handful of times. This chain connects TRBV11-2 to TRBJ1-1; D unresolved. In germline, CDR1 is SGHAT, CDR2 FQNNGV. This CDR3 comprises 15 residues. Trimming removed 5 bases from V and 1 base from J, with 14 bases in between. CDR3 in amino acids: CASSPWRPGNTEAFF. The CDR3 DNA is TGTGCCAGCAGCCCCTGGAGACCAGGGAACACTGAAGCTTTCTTT.

There are a few counts of this clonotype. The chain couples TRBV11-2 to TRBJ1-1; D gene unclear. This CDR3 comprises 14 residues. The V end lost 3 bases, the J end lost 1 base, and 9 bases lay between the germline ends. Germline V gene sequence: CDR1 SGHAT, CDR2 FQNNGV. The CDR3 coding sequence is TGTGCCAGCAGCTTCTGGGGAAGGAACACTGAAGCTTTCTTT. Translating gives CASSFWGRNTEAFF.

Ten or more counts support this clonotype. The rearrangement links TRBV12-3 or TRBV12-4 to TRBJ1-6; no firm D call. CDR3 length: 18 amino acids. Trimming removed 6 bases from V and 1 base from J, with 19 bases in between. In DNA form, the CDR3 reads TGTGCCAGCAGCCCCCGACGAGGGAGAGAATCCTATAATTCACCCCTCCACTTT. Amino acid sequence: CASSPRRGRESYNSPLHF.

J is TRBJ2-1 and V is TRBV24-1; TRBD2 matches at 12 bases. Unmatched junction bases numbered 4, after V lost 4 bases and J lost 7 bases. The CDR3 has 15 amino acids. Germline V gives CDR1 KGHDR, CDR2 SFDVKD. The CDR3 DNA follows: TGTGCCACCAGTGACGGAACTAGCGGGAGGAATGAGCAGTTCTTC. Amino acids: CATSDGTSGRNEQFF.

This clonotype was counted only a few times. The rearrangement links TRBV29-1 to TRBJ2-1; D uncertain. V lost 6 bases and J 0 bases, leaving 9 bases between the germline ends. Germline values: CDR1 SQVTM, CDR2 ANQGSEA. The CDR3 consists of 13 residues. CDR3 in amino acids: CSVSRNSYNEQFF. In DNA form, the CDR3 reads TGCAGCGTAAGCCGAAACTCCTACAATGAGCAGTTCTTC.

This clonotype showed up just a few times. The chain is built from TRBV18 and TRBJ1-2; 9 bases are shared with TRBD1. From germline, CDR1 is KGHSH and CDR2 LQKENI. The CDR3 sequence is 15 residues long. J lost 6 bases, V lost 3 bases, and 8 bases had no gene match. CDR3 amino acids: CASSPLITGGDGYTF. Written as DNA, the CDR3 is TGTGCCAGCTCACCTTTAATTACAGGGGGCGATGGCTACACCTTC. Filled out from reference TRBV18 and TRBJ1-2, the complete variable domain reads NAGVMQNPRHLVRRRGQEARLRCSPMKGHSHVYWYRQLPEEGLKFMVYLQKENIIDESGMPKERFSAEFPKEGPSILRIQQVVRGDSAAYFCASSPLITGGDGYTFGSGTRLTVV.

The chain has TRBV11-2 and TRBJ2-1, with D maybe TRBD2 (5 bases). Between the trimmed V and J ends, which lost 4 bases and 1 base, there was a span of 14 bases. From germline, CDR1 is SGHAT and CDR2 FQNNGV. This CDR3 spans 16 amino acids. DNA of the CDR3: TGTGCCAGCAGCTCTCTTGGCGGGCCATCCTACAATGAGCAGTTCTTC. It translates to CASSSLGGPSYNEQFF.

The chain has TRBV20-1 and TRBJ2-7; 8 nucleotides line up with TRBD2. V was clipped by 0 bases and J by 4 bases; unmatched bases: 8. Germline CDR1 reads DFQATT; CDR2 reads SNEGSKA (reference sequence). The CDR3 length is 15 residues. The CDR3 DNA is TGCAGTGCTAGAGAAATGGGACTAGACTTTTACGAGCAGTACTTC. As protein: CSAREMGLDFYEQYF.

The table lists this clonotype with a few counts. This rearrangement joins TRBV29-1 to TRBJ1-2, with D hard to call. Germline CDR1 reads SQVTM; CDR2 reads ANQGSEA. Trimming shortened V by 0 bases and J by 7 bases, and 12 bases separated the two germline ends. This CDR3 contains 13 residues. The CDR3 reads CSVEDGIHPGYTF. The CDR3 nucleotides are TGCAGCGTTGAAGATGGGATACACCCTGGCTACACCTTC.

The rearrangement joins TRBV7-8 to TRBJ2-7; no reliable D call. Trimming took 1 base from V and 6 from J, leaving 10 bases between them. CDR1 is SGHVS, CDR2 FQNEAQ, per germline. This CDR3 has 13 residues. This CDR3 reads CASSLVQSGEQYF. The CDR3 coding sequence is TGTGCCAGCAGCTTAGTTCAGAGTGGCGAGCAGTACTTC.